Sequencing of this T cell receptor beta chain was carried out in a study of cytomegalovirus exposure and HLA in healthy donors. Study-wide findings and caveats: In an earlier analysis, about 90% or about 30%: the productive usage of most TCR beta V segments.

60 Vbeta and 13 Jbeta primers were used in PCR. TCRdb's copy holds only in-frame clones and misses some; the assay was immunoSEQ multiplex PCR. The data hold 90,000 to 150,000 clones, with around three quarters observed a single time. The donors comprised healthy bone marrow donors. These donors counted as nominally healthy when sampled, but unrecorded immune exposures were likely. The junction had 6 bases not matched to a gene; V was cut back by 2 bases and J by 6 bases. The CDR3 extends over 15 amino acids. Germline values: CDR1 SGHRS, CDR2 YFSETQ. Points on this clone: Its antigen is unidentified.

Sequences were obtained from PBMCs. The chain employs TRBV5-1 and TRBJ2-3, with 10 bases aligning to TRBD2. The receptor comes from a man aged 18 to 29 in good health and CMV-seropositive. The CDR3 region is CASSLGSSGSDTQYF. CDR3 coding DNA: TGCGCCAGCAGCTTAGGGTCTAGCGGGAGTGATACGCAGTATTTT.